A single sample gave rise to the 24 T cell receptor beta chains below, sequenced in a study of blood T cell repertoires in COVID-19. Libraries were prepared by immunoSEQ multiplex PCR; TCRdb keeps only in-frame clonotypes and omits some of them. The sample records around 230,000 clones, 70% to 90% being singletons. The sequenced material came from peripheral blood. These receptors all stem from a man aged 50-60 years with COVID-19, enrolled during active disease.

This chain links TRBV19 with TRBJ2-5; D is possibly TRBD2 (6 bases). Deletions cut 3 bases from V and 3 bases from J, with 11 bases between. Looked up from germline, CDR1 is LNHDA and CDR2 is SQIVND (reference sequence). The CDR3 is made up of 14 amino acids. The CDR3 spells CASSIRRGEETQYF. The CDR3 DNA is TGTGCCAGTAGTATTCGGCGGGGAGAAGAGACCCAGTACTTC. Full variable domain (outside the CDR3, taken from reference TRBV19 and TRBJ2-5): DGGITQSPKYLFRKEGQNVTLSCEQNLNHDAMYWYRQDPGQGLRLIYYSQIVNDFQKGDIAEGYSVSREKKESFPLTVTSAQKNPTAFYLCASSIRRGEETQYFGPGTRLLVL.

The chain uses TRBV28 and TRBJ1-4; D remains unclear. V was shortened by 1 base and J by 1 base, with 10 bases between the two germline ends. The CDR3 runs 16 residues. CDR1 and CDR2 (germline): MDHEN, SYDVKM. Here the CDR3 DNA reads TGTGCCAGCAGTTTATTCGGGAGGGTAACTAATGAAAAACTGTTTTTT. It yields the protein CASSLFGRVTNEKLFF.

The chain combines TRBV6-1 with TRBJ2-7; no clear D gene. Trimming removed 2 bases from V and 3 bases from J, with 5 bases in between. CDR3 length: 12 amino acids. Germline loops: CDR1 MNHNS, CDR2 SASEGT. For the CDR3, the DNA is TGTGCCAGCAGTGAATCTTACTACGAGCAGTACTTC. This translates into CASSESYYEQYF.

This chain connects TRBV30 to TRBJ2-7; TRBD2 agrees at 9 bases. After removal of 7 bases from V and 1 base from J, the junction contained 5 bases not matched to a gene. The length of the CDR3 is 13 residues. CDR1 is GTSNPN and CDR2 is SVGIG in the germline V gene (reference sequence). This CDR3 reads CAFSAGGSYEQYF. For the CDR3, the DNA is TGTGCCTTCTCGGCGGGAGGGTCCTACGAGCAGTACTTC.

The chain uses TRBV7-9 and TRBJ2-7, with D maybe TRBD1 (5 bases). Trimming took off 3 bases at V and 3 bases at J, with 12 bases between the two ends. The germline V gene encodes CDR1 SEHNR and CDR2 FQNEAQ (reference sequence). The CDR3 runs to 14 residues. Here the CDR3 reads CASSLVGARYEQYF. The CDR3, as DNA: TGTGCCAGCAGCTTGGTAGGGGCTCGCTACGAGCAGTACTTC.

This chain connects TRBV2 to TRBJ1-1; D remains unclear. The CDR3 has 14 residues. Germline CDR1 and CDR2: SNHLY and FYNNEI. V lost 6 bases and J 3 bases, leaving 14 bases between the germline ends. CDR3 sequence: CASSPQVVDTEAFF. The CDR3 nucleotides read TGTGCCAGCAGCCCCCAGGTCGTGGACACTGAAGCTTTCTTT.

The chain is built from TRBV6-1 and TRBJ1-1, with a possible D match to TRBD1 (6 bases). V lost 1 base and J lost 4, with 13 bases in between. Germline loops: CDR1 MNHNS, CDR2 SASEGT. The CDR3 length is 15 residues. The CDR3 spells CASSEEGDWGTEAFF. The CDR3 nucleotides are TGTGCCAGCAGTGAAGAGGGGGATTGGGGCACTGAAGCTTTCTTT.

The V gene is TRBV5-6, the J gene TRBJ2-5; 9 bases fit TRBD2. Germline values: CDR1 SGHDT, CDR2 YYEEEE. The V segment lost 1 base and the J segment 5 bases; nucleotides outside the gene matches: 6. This CDR3 is built from 15 residues. CDR3 sequence (DNA): TGTGCCAGCAGCTTGAGTGGCGGGAGGGGGGAGACCCAGTACTTC. Encoded protein: CASSLSGGRGETQYF.

The V call is TRBV27, the J call TRBJ2-1, with D tentatively TRBD2 (5 bases). Looked up from germline, CDR1 is MNHEY and CDR2 is SMNVEV (reference sequence). V lost 5 bases, J lost 3 bases, and 11 bases lay in between. This CDR3 is 14 amino acids long. The DNA for the CDR3 is TGTGCCAGCAGTATAACGGGGAGCTACAATGAGCAGTTCTTC. It yields the protein CASSITGSYNEQFF.

The chain links TRBV7-8 to TRBJ2-1; D is possibly TRBD1 (6 bases). V shed 1 base and J shed 5 bases, with 12 bases lying between them. The CDR3 runs 15 residues. CDR1 is SGHVS, CDR2 FQNEAQ, per germline. The CDR3 sequence is CASSLVQGTDNEQFF. Written as DNA, the CDR3 is TGTGCCAGCAGCTTAGTACAGGGAACGGACAATGAGCAGTTCTTC.

V is TRBV11-2 and J is TRBJ2-1; 9 bases are a match to TRBD1. Germline assignment: CDR1 SGHAT and CDR2 FQNNGV. J was trimmed by 9 bases and V by 5 bases; bases with no gene match: 11. This CDR3 spans 15 amino acids. The CDR3 DNA follows: TGTGCCAGCAGCGGACCCGGGACAGGGAATAGTGAGCAGTTCTTC. It translates to CASSGPGTGNSEQFF.

This clone was observed a handful of times. The V and J genes are TRBV29-1 and TRBJ1-2; TRBD1 matches at 7 bases. The V segment lost 7 bases and the J segment 5 bases; nucleotides outside the gene matches: 10. CDR1 is SQVTM, CDR2 ANQGSEA, per germline. The CDR3 runs 13 residues. The CDR3 reads CSGAGTDFYGYTF. CDR3 bases: TGCAGCGGCGCCGGGACAGACTTTTATGGCTACACCTTC. The full variable domain, rest sourced from reference TRBV29-1 and TRBJ1-2, is SAVISQKPSRDICQRGTSLTIQCQVDSQVTMMFWYRQQPGQSLTLIATANQGSEATYESGFVIDKFPISRPNLTFSTLTVSNMSPEDSSIYLCSGAGTDFYGYTFGSGTRLTVV.

The table lists this clone with a few counts. The V gene is TRBV24-1, the J gene TRBJ2-2; the D gene is possibly TRBD1 (5 bases). The V end lost 4 bases, the J end lost 6 bases, and 11 bases lay between the germline ends. Germline CDR1 KGHDR, CDR2 SFDVKD. The CDR3 is 14 residues long. The CDR3 DNA is TGTGCCACCAGTGAGACGACAGTGGCCGGGGAGCTGTTTTTT. This codes for CATSETTVAGELFF.

The V and J genes are TRBV7-8 and TRBJ2-5; 7 bases align to TRBD1. The V and J ends lost 5 bases and 5 bases, in that order; junction bases with no gene match: 11. This CDR3 is 15 amino acids long. The germline V gene has CDR1 SGHVS and CDR2 FQNEAQ. The DNA for the CDR3 is TGTGCCAGCAGCACGGGGACAGCCTTCCGGGAGACCCAGTACTTC. Residues: CASSTGTAFRETQYF.

The chain uses TRBV5-4 and TRBJ2-3; 14 nucleotides match TRBD2. The length of the CDR3 is 15 residues. Per the germline V gene, CDR1 is SGHNT and CDR2 is YYREEE (reference sequence). Trimming cost V 4 bases and J 4 bases; bases outside gene matches: 2. The CDR3, as DNA: TGTGCCAGCAGCCGGACTAGCGGGAGGCCAGATACGCAGTATTTT. Protein product: CASSRTSGRPDTQYF.

This chain joins TRBV9 and TRBJ2-5; D is perhaps TRBD1 (7 bases). Germline lookup yields CDR1 SGDLS and CDR2 YYNGEE. Trimming pared 3 bases from V and 2 bases from J, leaving 14 bases between. CDR3 length equals 15 residues. The CDR3 DNA reads TGTGCCAGCAGCGCGATACAGGGGAGGCAAGAGACCCAGTACTTC. This gives the protein CASSAIQGRQETQYF.

This chain links TRBV3-1 (or the pseudogene TRBV3-2) with TRBJ2-1; TRBD2 matches at 11 bases. CDR3 length equals 16 residues. Germline V lookup: CDR1 LGHDT, CDR2 YNNKEL (reference sequence). After removal of 3 bases from V and 6 bases from J, the junction contained 7 bases not matched to a gene. CDR3 sequence: CASSQTRLAGLNEQFF. For the CDR3, the DNA is TGTGCCAGCAGCCAGACTCGACTAGCGGGGCTCAATGAGCAGTTCTTC.

V gene TRBV10-3 combines with J gene TRBJ2-2; 11 bases agree with TRBD2. V lost 3 bases, J lost 6 bases, and 12 bases stayed unmatched. Per the germline V gene, CDR1 is ENHRY and CDR2 is SYGVKD. The CDR3 length is 18 residues. The CDR3 DNA follows: TGTGCCATCAGTGAACCCTTCGGGCTAGCGGGGGGCCCCGGGGAGCTGTTTTTT. It is translated as CAISEPFGLAGGPGELFF.

This clone was detected a few times. This sequence joins TRBV6-2 or TRBV6-3 and TRBJ1-5; 9 nucleotides agree with TRBD1. V shed 0 bases and J 0 bases; nucleotides not matched to a gene: 6. From germline, CDR1 is MNHEY and CDR2 SVGEGT. CDR3 length: 18 amino acids. CDR3 nucleotide sequence: TGTGCCAGCAGTTACTCGGGACAGGGAATTTATAGCAATCAGCCCCAGCATTTT. Amino acid sequence: CASSYSGQGIYSNQPQHF.

V usage is TRBV10-1 and J usage is TRBJ2-7, with D possibly being TRBD2 (5 bases). Trimming pared 5 bases from V and 5 bases from J, leaving 7 bases between. Germline V gene sequence: CDR1 WNHNN, CDR2 SYGVQD (reference sequence). The CDR3 is 11 amino acids. The CDR3 is CASSRGNEQYF. The CDR3 DNA reads as TGCGCCAGCAGTCGGGGTAACGAGCAGTACTTC.

In its sample, this clone was seen a few times. The chain has TRBV19 and TRBJ1-5; a possible D gene is TRBD1 (6 bases). CDR1 and CDR2 from the germline V gene are LNHDA and SQIVND (reference sequence). V shed 7 bases and J shed 1 base, with 14 bases lying between them. This CDR3 contains 15 residues. Written as DNA, the CDR3 is TGTGCCAGTAATGGGTTAGGACAGAGCAATCAGCCCCAGCATTTT. It codes for CASNGLGQSNQPQHF.

The genes are TRBV5-5 and TRBJ2-5; TRBD2 matches at 8 bases. The V segment lost 5 bases and the J segment 2 bases; nucleotides outside the gene matches: 8. The CDR3 length is 15 residues. The germline V gene has CDR1 SGHKS and CDR2 YYEKEE (reference sequence). The CDR3 loop reads CASSSLRLAQETQYF. The DNA for the CDR3 is TGTGCCAGCAGTTCACTAAGACTAGCGCAAGAGACCCAGTACTTC.

This sequence joins TRBV27 and TRBJ2-7; D is undetermined. Deletions cut 3 bases from V and 0 bases from J, with 12 bases between. This CDR3 comprises 15 residues. Germline-derived CDR1 and CDR2 are MNHEY and SMNVEV (reference sequence). CDR3 sequence reads: CASSFNTRSSYEQYF. In DNA, the CDR3 is TGTGCCAGCAGTTTTAACACACGAAGCTCCTACGAGCAGTACTTC.

This clone was observed a few times. This chain connects TRBV24-1 to TRBJ2-7; 7 positions agree with TRBD1. CDR3 length: 12 amino acids. The germline CDR1 and CDR2 sequences are KGHDR and SFDVKD. Unmatched junction bases numbered 2, after V lost 3 bases and J lost 7 bases. CDR3 bases: TGTGCCACCAGTGATCGGGGACAGGAGCAGTACTTC. It yields the protein CATSDRGQEQYF.